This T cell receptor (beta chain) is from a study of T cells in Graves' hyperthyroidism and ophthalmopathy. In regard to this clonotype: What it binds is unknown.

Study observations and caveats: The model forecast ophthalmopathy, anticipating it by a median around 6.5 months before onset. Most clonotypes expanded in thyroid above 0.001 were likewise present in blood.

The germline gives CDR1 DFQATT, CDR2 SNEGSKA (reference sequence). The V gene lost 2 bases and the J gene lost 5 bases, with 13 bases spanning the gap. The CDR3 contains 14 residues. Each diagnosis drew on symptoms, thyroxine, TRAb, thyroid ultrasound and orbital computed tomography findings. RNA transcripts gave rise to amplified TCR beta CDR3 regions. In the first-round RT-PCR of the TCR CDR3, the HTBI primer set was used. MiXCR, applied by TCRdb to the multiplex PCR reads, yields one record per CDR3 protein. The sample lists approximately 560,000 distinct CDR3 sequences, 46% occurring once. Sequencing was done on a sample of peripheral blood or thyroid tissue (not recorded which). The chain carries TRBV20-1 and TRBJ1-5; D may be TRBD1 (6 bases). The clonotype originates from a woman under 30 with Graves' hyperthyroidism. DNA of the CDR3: TGCAGTGCTAGACGAGGGACAACCGATCAGCCCCAGCATTTT. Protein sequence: CSARRGTTDQPQHF.